The 3 T cell receptor beta chains listed next were all sequenced from one sample in a study of CD8 T cells in Susac syndrome. About 0.5 to 1 ug RNA was reverse transcribed with random hexamers. One entry per CDR3 protein, called by TCRdb with MiXCR from the immunoSEQ multiplex PCR reads. Of approximately 150,000 distinct CDR3 sequences detected, approximately 94% appear once; the ten largest clones hold about 0.095%. Sequencing input: CD4+ T cells from PBMCs. Source of these receptors: a human donor with multiple sclerosis.

V is TRBV3-1 and J is TRBJ1-3; unclear D gene. The germline V gene has CDR1 LGHDT and CDR2 YNNKEL (reference sequence). There are 14 residues in the CDR3. Trimming cost V 0 bases and J 4 bases, with 7 bases left between them. The DNA for the CDR3 is TGTGCCAGCAGCCAAGACGTGTCGGGAAACACCATATATTTT. This codes for CASSQDVSGNTIYF. Full variable domain (missing parts from reference TRBV3-1 and TRBJ1-3): DTAVSQTPKYLVTQMGNDKSIKCEQNLGHDTMYWYKQDSKKFLKIMFSYNNKELIINETVPNRFSPKSPDKAHLNLHINSLELGDSAVYFCASSQDVSGNTIYFGEGSWLTVV.

The rearrangement links TRBV15 to TRBJ2-7; D gene ambiguous. V was trimmed by 1 base and J by 6 bases, leaving 7 bases between them. The CDR3 length is 12 residues. Per the germline V gene, CDR1 is LNHNV and CDR2 is YYDKDF (reference sequence). This CDR3 reads CATSRAEVEQYF. CDR3 coding DNA: TGTGCCACCAGCAGAGCTGAGGTCGAGCAGTACTTC.

The rearrangement links TRBV12-3 or TRBV12-4 to TRBJ2-1, with 9 bases matching TRBD1. V lost 3 bases, J lost 6 bases, and 6 bases stayed unmatched. This CDR3 has 15 residues. In DNA form, the CDR3 reads TGTGCCAGCAGTTTTCTGGGGGACAGGGCCAATGAGCAGTTCTTC. Residues: CASSFLGDRANEQFF.